The rows below give T cell receptor beta chains drawn from one sample of a study of shared clonotypes between healthy human individuals. Measured with immunoSEQ multiplex PCR; TCRdb has only the in-frame clones, and not every one. The data contain around 940,000 clones, approximately 80% of them singletons. The sample was memory CD4+ T cells sorted from blood. The receptors stem from a man younger than 35 in good health. The CDR3 runs from the conserved cysteine through the conserved F or W. The D gene is left open where the match is weak. Clone size is stated in some rows and not others, as once, few, many or a class when expanded.

D gene	clone size	J gene	V gene	CDR3 length	CDR3 protein	CDR3 DNA
TRBD1	NA	TRBJ2-5	TRBV11-3	16	CASSPRSGQGEETQYF	TGTGCCAGCAGCCCACGGTCGGGTCAGGGGGAAGAGACCCAGTACTTC
NA	NA	TRBJ1-6	TRBV25-1	14	CASSELGLGSPLHF	TGTGCCAGCAGTGAACTAGGGTTAGGCTCACCCCTCCACTTT
TRBD2	once	TRBJ2-5	TRBV5-1	14	CASSSGLVPETQYF	TGCGCCAGCAGCTCCGGACTAGTTCCAGAGACCCAGTACTTC
NA	NA	TRBJ2-5	TRBV30	13	CAWSQGGVGEQYF	TGTGCCTGGAGTCAAGGGGGAGTGGGAGAGCAGTACTTC
NA	NA	TRBJ2-1	TRBV9	15	CASSSTGNSYNEQFF	TGTGCCAGCAGCTCGACAGGTAACTCCTACAATGAGCAGTTCTTC
NA	NA	TRBJ1-2	TRBV19	14	CASSILQGKSGYTF	TGTGCCAGTAGTATCCTACAAGGAAAGTCTGGCTACACCTTC
NA	many	TRBJ2-3	TRBV28	17	CASSPSRGGEGTDTQYF	TGTGCCAGCAGTCCCTCCCGTGGAGGGGAGGGCACAGATACGCAGTATTTT
NA	NA	TRBJ1-6	TRBV7-2	19	CASSLVDVFSSSYNSPLHF	TGTGCCAGCAGCTTAGTAGATGTTTTCTCGAGCTCCTATAATTCACCCCTCCACTTT
NA	NA	TRBJ2-2	TRBV18	16	CASSPRVPANTGELFF	TGTGCCAGCTCACCACGGGTTCCCGCGAACACCGGGGAGCTGTTTTTT
NA	NA	TRBJ2-3	TRBV30	14	CAWSHGTSTDTQYF	TGTGCCTGGAGTCACGGGACTAGCACAGATACGCAGTATTTT
NA	NA	TRBJ2-7	TRBV6-1	12	CASSETRSEQYF	TGTGCCAGCAGTGAGACTAGATCCGAGCAGTACTTC
TRBD2	NA	TRBJ2-1	TRBV6-5	15	CASSYRTSGYNEQFF	TGTGCCAGCAGTTACAGGACTAGCGGCTACAATGAGCAGTTCTTC
NA	NA	TRBJ1-6	TRBV6-5	15	CASSTDRTYNSPLHF	TGTGCCAGCAGTACAGACAGGACGTATAATTCACCCCTCCACTTT
NA	NA	TRBJ1-1	TRBV5-1	14	CASSFKGPNTEAFF	TGCGCCAGCAGCTTTAAGGGCCCGAACACTGAAGCTTTCTTT
NA	few	TRBJ1-2	TRBV6-6	13	CASRPTGPRGYTF	TGTGCCAGCAGACCGACAGGTCCTAGGGGCTACACCTTC
NA	NA	TRBJ1-5	TRBV28	14	CASSLVGENQPQHF	TGTGCCAGCAGTTTGGTCGGGGAAAATCAGCCCCAGCATTTT
NA	NA	TRBJ1-1	TRBV6-5	13	CASSYSPVAEAFF	TGTGCCAGCAGTTACTCCCCGGTCGCTGAAGCTTTCTTT
NA	NA	TRBJ2-5	TRBV2	13	CASGVRDQETQYF	TGTGCCAGCGGGGTGAGGGACCAAGAGACCCAGTACTTC
NA	NA	TRBJ2-3	TRBV18	15	CASSPRGQTTDTQYF	TGTGCCAGCTCACCACGAGGTCAGACCACAGATACGCAGTATTTT
TRBD2	NA	TRBJ2-2	TRBV7-9	17	CASSLAASGTNTGELFF	TGTGCCAGCAGCTTAGCGGCTAGCGGGACGAACACCGGGGAGCTGTTTTTT
NA	NA	TRBJ2-7	TRBV18	14	CASSPGTVSYEQYF	TGTGCCAGCTCACCGGGAACAGTTAGCTACGAGCAGTACTTC
NA	few	TRBJ2-6	TRBV6-5	16	CASSYGRISGANVLTF	TGTGCCAGCAGTTACGGGAGGATCTCTGGGGCCAACGTCCTGACTTTC
NA	once	TRBJ1-1	TRBV28	13	CASSKTEGTEAFF	TGTGCCAGCAGTAAGACAGAAGGTACTGAAGCTTTCTTT
NA	NA	TRBJ1-1	TRBV5-1	13	CASSLEQNTEAFF	TGCGCCAGCAGCTTGGAGCAGAACACTGAAGCTTTCTTT
NA	NA	TRBJ2-1	TRBV9	15	CASSVGLASYNEQFF	TGTGCCAGCAGCGTCGGGCTAGCATCGTACAATGAGCAGTTCTTC
NA	NA	TRBJ1-3	TRBV30	12	CARKDGGNTIYF	TGTGCCCGGAAGGACGGCGGAAACACCATATATTTT
NA	NA	TRBJ1-5	TRBV6-6	14	CASRGTGQNQPQHF	TGTGCCAGCAGAGGAACGGGACAAAATCAGCCCCAGCATTTT
TRBD1	NA	TRBJ2-4	TRBV6-5	15	CASSYVQGAFHIQYF	TGTGCCAGCAGTTATGTCCAGGGGGCTTTTCACATTCAGTACTTC
NA	NA	TRBJ2-5	TRBV10-3	14	CAISTAGRQETQYF	TGTGCCATCAGTACAGCAGGTAGACAAGAGACCCAGTACTTC
NA	NA	TRBJ2-5	TRBV10-1	16	CASSDRRVNDLRTQYF	TGCGCCAGCAGTGACCGAAGGGTAAACGACTTACGGACCCAGTACTTC
NA	once	TRBJ2-1	TRBV4-1	15	CASSQDRVARNEQFF	TGCGCCAGCAGCCAAGACCGGGTCGCTAGGAATGAGCAGTTCTTC
TRBD1	NA	TRBJ1-6	TRBV6-1	14	CASSRGQGNSPLHF	TGTGCCAGCAGTCGAGGACAGGGGAATTCACCCCTCCACTTT
NA	NA	TRBJ1-4	TRBV11-2	16	CASSLDRARANEKLFF	TGTGCCAGCAGCTTAGATAGGGCCAGAGCAAATGAAAAACTGTTTTTT
NA	NA	TRBJ1-3	TRBV5-4	15	CASSLPGSSGNTIYF	TGTGCCAGCAGCTTGCCAGGAAGCTCTGGAAACACCATATATTTT
NA	NA	TRBJ2-5	TRBV2	12	CASSPMRETQYF	TGTGCCAGCAGTCCCATGAGGGAGACCCAGTACTTC
NA	NA	TRBJ2-7	TRBV5-4	14	CASSLRAGSYEQYF	TGTGCCAGCAGCCTAAGGGCAGGATCCTACGAGCAGTACTTC
NA	once	TRBJ1-2	TRBV28	12	CASTGGPYGYTF	TGTGCCAGCACCGGCGGGCCATATGGCTACACCTTC
TRBD1	NA	TRBJ1-5	TRBV28	16	CASSETGVKANQPQHF	TGTGCCAGCAGTGAGACAGGGGTTAAGGCCAATCAGCCCCAGCATTTT
NA	once	TRBJ1-5	TRBV19	15	CASSILGGSNQPQHF	TGTGCCAGTAGTATCTTGGGGGGTAGCAATCAGCCCCAGCATTTT
TRBD1	NA	TRBJ2-1	TRBV5-1	16	CASSLEGQGTYNEQFF	TGCGCCAGCAGCTTGGAGGGACAGGGGACCTACAATGAGCAGTTCTTC